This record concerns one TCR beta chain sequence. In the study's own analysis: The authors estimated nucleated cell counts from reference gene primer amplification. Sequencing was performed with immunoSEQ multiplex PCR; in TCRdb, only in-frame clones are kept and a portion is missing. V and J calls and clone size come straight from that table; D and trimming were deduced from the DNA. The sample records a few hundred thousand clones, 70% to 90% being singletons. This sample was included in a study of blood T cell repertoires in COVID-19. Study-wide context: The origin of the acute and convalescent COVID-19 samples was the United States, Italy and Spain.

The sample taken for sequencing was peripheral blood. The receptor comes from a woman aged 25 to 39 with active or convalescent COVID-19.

CDR3 in amino acids: CASSATGINSPLHF. The CDR3, as DNA: TGTGCCAGCAGCGCGACAGGAATTAATTCACCCCTCCACTTT. The rearrangement joins TRBV9 to TRBJ1-6; weak D call: TRBD1 (6 bases). Germline CDR1 SGDLS, CDR2 YYNGEE. Trimming removed 3 bases at V and 6 bases at J, with 10 bases between. The CDR3 spans 14 residues.